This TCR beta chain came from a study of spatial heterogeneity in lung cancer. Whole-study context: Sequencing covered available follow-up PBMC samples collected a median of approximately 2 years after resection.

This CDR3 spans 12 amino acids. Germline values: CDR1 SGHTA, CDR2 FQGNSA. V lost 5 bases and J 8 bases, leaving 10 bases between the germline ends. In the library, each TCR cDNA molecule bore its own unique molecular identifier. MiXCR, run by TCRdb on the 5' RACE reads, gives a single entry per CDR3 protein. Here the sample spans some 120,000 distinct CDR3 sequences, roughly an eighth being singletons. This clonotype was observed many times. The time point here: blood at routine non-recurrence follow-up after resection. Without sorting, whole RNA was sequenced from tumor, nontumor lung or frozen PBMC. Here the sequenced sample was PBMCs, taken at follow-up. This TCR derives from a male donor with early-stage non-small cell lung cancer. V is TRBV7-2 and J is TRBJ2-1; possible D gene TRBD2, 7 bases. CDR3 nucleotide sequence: TGTGCCAGCAGCCAGGGGAGGGATGAGCAGTTCTTC. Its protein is CASSQGRDEQFF.